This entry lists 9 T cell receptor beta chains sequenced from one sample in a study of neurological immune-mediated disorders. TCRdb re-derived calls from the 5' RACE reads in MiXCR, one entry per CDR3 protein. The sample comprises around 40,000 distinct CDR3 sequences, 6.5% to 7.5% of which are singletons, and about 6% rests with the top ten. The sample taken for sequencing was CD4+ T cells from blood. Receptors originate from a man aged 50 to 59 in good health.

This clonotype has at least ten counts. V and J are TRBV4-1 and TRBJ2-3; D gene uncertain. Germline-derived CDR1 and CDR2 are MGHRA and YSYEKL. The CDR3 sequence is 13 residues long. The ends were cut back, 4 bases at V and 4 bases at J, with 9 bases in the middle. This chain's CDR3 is CASSLLTPDTQYF. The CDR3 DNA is TGCGCCAGCAGCCTACTAACTCCAGATACGCAGTATTTT.

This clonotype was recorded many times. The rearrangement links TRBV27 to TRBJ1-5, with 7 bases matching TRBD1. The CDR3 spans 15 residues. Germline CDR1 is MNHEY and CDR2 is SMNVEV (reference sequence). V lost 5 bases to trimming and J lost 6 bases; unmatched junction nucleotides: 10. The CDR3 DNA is TGTGCCAGCAGTCCCCGGACAGGTATGGGTCAGCCCCAGCATTTT. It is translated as CASSPRTGMGQPQHF.

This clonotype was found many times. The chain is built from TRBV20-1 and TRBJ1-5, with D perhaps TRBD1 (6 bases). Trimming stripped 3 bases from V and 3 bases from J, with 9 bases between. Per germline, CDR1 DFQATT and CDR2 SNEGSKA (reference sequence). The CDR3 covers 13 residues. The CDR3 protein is CSASGGANQPQHF. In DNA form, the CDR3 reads TGCAGTGCTAGCGGGGGGGCCAATCAGCCCCAGCATTTT.

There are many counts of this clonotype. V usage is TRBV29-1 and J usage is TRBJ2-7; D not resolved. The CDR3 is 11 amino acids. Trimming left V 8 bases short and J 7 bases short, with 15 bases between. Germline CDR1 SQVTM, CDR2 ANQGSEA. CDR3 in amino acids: CSYTTPREQYF. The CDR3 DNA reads TGCAGCTATACGACCCCCCGGGAGCAGTACTTC.

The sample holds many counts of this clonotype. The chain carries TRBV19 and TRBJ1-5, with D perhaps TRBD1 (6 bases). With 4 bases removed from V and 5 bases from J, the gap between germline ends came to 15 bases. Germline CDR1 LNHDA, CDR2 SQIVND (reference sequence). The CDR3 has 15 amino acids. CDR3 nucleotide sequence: TGTGCCAGTAGTAATTCGTGGGGGGGCCATCAGCCCCAGCATTTT. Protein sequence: CASSNSWGGHQPQHF.

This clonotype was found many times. CDR3: CASSFGTSGSLQETQYF. The CDR3 bases are TGTGCCAGCAGCTTTGGGACTAGCGGGAGTCTCCAAGAGACCCAGTACTTC. The V gene is TRBV13, the J gene TRBJ2-5, with 14 bases lining up with TRBD2. V was pared by 3 bases and J by 1 base, with 4 bases of the junction left unmatched. The germline V gene has CDR1 PRHDT and CDR2 FYEKMQ (reference sequence). The CDR3 length is 17 residues. The full variable domain, with the rest looked up from reference TRBV13 and TRBJ2-5, is AAGVIQSPRHLIKEKRETATLKCYPIPRHDTVYWYQQGPGQDPQFLISFYEKMQSDKGSIPDRFSAQQFSDYHSELNMSSLELGDSALYFCASSFGTSGSLQETQYFGPGTRLLVL.

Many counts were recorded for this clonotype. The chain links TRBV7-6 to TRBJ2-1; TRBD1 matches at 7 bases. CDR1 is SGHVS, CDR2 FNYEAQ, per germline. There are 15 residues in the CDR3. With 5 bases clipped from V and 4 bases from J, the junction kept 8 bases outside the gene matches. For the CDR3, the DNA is TGTGCCAGCAGCATAGAGAAGGGGGCTTACAATGAGCAGTTCTTC. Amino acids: CASSIEKGAYNEQFF.

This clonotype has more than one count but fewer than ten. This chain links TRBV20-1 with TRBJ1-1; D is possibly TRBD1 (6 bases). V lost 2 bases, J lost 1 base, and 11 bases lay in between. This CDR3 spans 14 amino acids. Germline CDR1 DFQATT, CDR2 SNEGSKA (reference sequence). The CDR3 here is CSARLGGPNTEAFF. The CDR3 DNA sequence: TGCAGTGCTAGACTAGGGGGGCCGAACACTGAAGCTTTCTTT.

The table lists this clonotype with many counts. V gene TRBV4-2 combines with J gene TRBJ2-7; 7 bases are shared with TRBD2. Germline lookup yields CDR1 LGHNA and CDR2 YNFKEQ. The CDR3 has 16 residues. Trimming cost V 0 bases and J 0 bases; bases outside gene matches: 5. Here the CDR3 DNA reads TGTGCCAGCAGCCAAGATCTAGCGGTGAGCTCCTACGAGCAGTACTTC. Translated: CASSQDLAVSSYEQYF.